One and the same sample provided the 21 T cell receptor beta chains below, sequenced in a study of T cells in Graves' hyperthyroidism and ophthalmopathy. TCR beta CDR3 regions were amplified from RNA transcripts. Using the HTBI primer set, a first-round RT-PCR was run on the TCR CDR3. TCRdb processed the multiplex PCR reads anew with MiXCR; each CDR3 protein has one entry. The sample shows about 600,000 distinct CDR3 sequences, more than 15% of them seen only once. The sample was blood. These TCRs come from a woman aged 40-49 years with Graves' ophthalmopathy.

The chain joins TRBV19 to TRBJ1-1; TRBD1 might be the D (6 bases). Germline CDR1 reads LNHDA; CDR2 reads SQIVND (reference sequence). CDR3 length equals 14 residues. Trimming took off 5 bases at V and 3 bases at J, with 13 bases between the two ends. The CDR3 region is CASSAQGGHTEAFF. The CDR3 DNA sequence: TGTGCCAGTAGTGCCCAAGGGGGGCACACTGAAGCTTTCTTT.

In DNA form, the CDR3 reads TGTGCCAGCAGCGACAGGGGCCACACCTTC. Residues: CASSDRGHTF. This chain connects TRBV6-1 to TRBJ1-2; 8 positions agree with TRBD1. The CDR3 is made up of 10 amino acids. In germline, CDR1 is MNHNS, CDR2 SASEGT. With V trimmed by 6 bases and J by 12 bases, 3 bases remained unmatched.

This clonotype occurred a few times. This rearrangement joins TRBV11-1 to TRBJ2-7, with D perhaps matching TRBD1 (5 bases). Germline lookup yields CDR1 SGHAT and CDR2 FQDESV (reference sequence). The V and J ends lost 1 base and 5 bases respectively, with 9 bases between them. CDR3 length: 13 amino acids. The CDR3 sequence is CASSLGDSHEQYF. The CDR3 DNA reads TGTGCCAGCAGCTTAGGTGACAGCCACGAGCAGTACTTC.

In this sample, this clonotype turned up a few times. The chain recombines TRBV14 with TRBJ2-1; 9 nucleotides agree with TRBD1. From germline, CDR1 is SGHDN and CDR2 FVKESK. The CDR3 totals 16 residues. Trimming removed 1 base from V and 4 bases from J; junction bases left unmatched: 5. DNA of the CDR3: TGTGCCAGCAGCCAAGCGGACAGGGGAGATTACAATGAGCAGTTCTTC. This codes for CASSQADRGDYNEQFF.

This clonotype was seen only a few times. V gene TRBV7-6 combines with J gene TRBJ1-6; no reliable D call. Germline loops: CDR1 SGHVS, CDR2 FNYEAQ. V lost 1 base, J lost 7 bases, and 11 bases lay in between. The CDR3 is 15 residues long. CDR3 nucleotide sequence: TGTGCCAGCAGCTTAGGGTACAGAGAAAATTCACCCCTCCACTTT. Protein product: CASSLGYRENSPLHF.

At least ten counts were recorded for this clonotype. An end of the junction differs from the germline gene, which may be a read error. CDR3 coding DNA: TGTGCCAGCAGTTTTACGACAGGCACAAATACGCAGTATTTT. Its protein is CASSFTTGTNTQYF. The chain carries TRBV12-3 or TRBV12-4 and TRBJ2-3, with D possibly TRBD1 on 6 matching bases. This CDR3 comprises 14 residues.

The chain is built from TRBV28 and TRBJ1-2, with TRBD1 matching over 10 bases. The CDR3 loop spans 15 amino acids. With V trimmed by 8 bases and J by 0 bases, 6 bases remained unmatched. The germline V gene encodes CDR1 MDHEN and CDR2 SYDVKM. CDR3 loop: CASSGQGRANYGYTF. The CDR3 region has the DNA TGTGCCAGCTCGGGACAGGGGCGAGCTAACTATGGCTACACCTTC.

This clonotype is a singleton in its sample. A much more abundant neighbour one base away suggests this may be a read error. The chain links TRBV14 to TRBJ1-1; D is perhaps TRBD1 (5 bases). The length of the CDR3 is 12 residues. Germline values: CDR1 SGHDN, CDR2 FVKESK. Trimming removed 1 base from V and 6 bases from J, with 6 bases in between. CDR3: CASSQVGAEAFF. In DNA, the CDR3 is TGTGCCAGCAGCCAAGTGGGGGCTGAAGCTTTCTTT.

This clonotype was recorded many times. V and J are TRBV7-9 and TRBJ2-5; a possible D gene is TRBD2 (5 bases). V dropped 1 base and J dropped 3 bases, with 12 bases sitting between them. The CDR3 runs 15 residues. CDR1 and CDR2 from the germline V gene are SEHNR and FQNEAQ (reference sequence). This CDR3 is CASSLVGLAEETQYF. The CDR3 DNA is TGTGCCAGCAGCTTAGTGGGCCTAGCCGAAGAGACCCAGTACTTC. The full variable domain, rest sourced from reference TRBV7-9 and TRBJ2-5, is DTGVSQNPRHKITKRGQNVTFRCDPISEHNRLYWYRQTLGQGPEFLTYFQNEAQLEKSRLLSDRFSAERPKGSFSTLEIQRTEQGDSAMYLCASSLVGLAEETQYFGPGTRLLVL.

This clonotype was counted many times. The chain is built from TRBV20-1 and TRBJ2-5, with a possible D match to TRBD2 (6 bases). V lost 6 bases and J 1 base, leaving 12 bases between the germline ends. Germline V lookup: CDR1 DFQATT, CDR2 SNEGSKA (reference sequence). The CDR3 length is 13 residues. In DNA, the CDR3 is TGCAGTGCCTTAGAGCGGGTCCAAGAGACCCAGTACTTC. It codes for CSALERVQETQYF.

In this sample, this clonotype turned up many times. This chain uses TRBV11-2 with TRBJ2-7, with D possibly matching TRBD2 (6 bases). The V end lost 5 bases, the J end lost 0 bases, and 11 bases lay between the germline ends. The CDR3 loop spans 14 amino acids. Germline lookup yields CDR1 SGHAT and CDR2 FQNNGV. The CDR3 region has the DNA TGTGCCAGCAGCCGTAGCGGAAGCTCCTACGAGCAGTACTTC. Protein: CASSRSGSSYEQYF. Full variable domain (outside the CDR3, taken from reference TRBV11-2 and TRBJ2-7): EAGVAQSPRYKIIEKRQSVAFWCNPISGHATLYWYQQILGQGPKLLIQFQNNGVVDDSQLPKDRFSAERLKGVDSTLKIQPAKLEDSAVYLCASSRSGSSYEQYFGPGTRLTVT.

This clonotype was observed many times. V gene TRBV12-3 or TRBV12-4 combines with J gene TRBJ1-2; 8 bases are shared with TRBD1. Trimming took 1 base from V and 6 from J; bases not matched to a gene: 10. The CDR3 is 16 amino acids. The CDR3 bases are TGTGCCAGCAGTTTAGGGCGCAGGGGGCTCGGAAATGGCTACACCTTC. As protein: CASSLGRRGLGNGYTF.

V is TRBV6-2 or TRBV6-3 and J is TRBJ1-2, with D possibly matching TRBD1 (6 bases). In germline, CDR1 is MNHEY, CDR2 SVGEGT. V shed 6 bases and J shed 6 bases, with 14 bases lying between them. The CDR3 length is 13 residues. The CDR3 sequence is CASRPLQGHGYTF. Written as DNA, the CDR3 is TGTGCCAGCAGGCCGTTACAGGGACATGGCTACACCTTC.

This clonotype was detected many times. The chain has TRBV2 and TRBJ2-4; unclear D gene. The germline V gene has CDR1 SNHLY and CDR2 FYNNEI. The CDR3 runs to 14 residues. Trimming pared 5 bases from V and 8 bases from J, leaving 16 bases between. Here the CDR3 DNA reads TGTGCCAGCAGTAGGCGAAGTGGGCAAGACATTCAGTACTTC. It specifies CASSRRSGQDIQYF. Complete variable domain (other parts from reference TRBV2 and TRBJ2-4): EPEVTQTPSHQVTQMGQEVILRCVPISNHLYFYWYRQILGQKVEFLVSFYNNEISEKSEIFDDQFSVERPDGSNFTLKIRSTKLEDSAMYFCASSRRSGQDIQYFGAGTRLSVL.

This clonotype came up many times. The gene calls are TRBV20-1 and TRBJ2-5; TRBD2 agrees at 13 bases. With 6 bases clipped from V and 5 bases from J, the junction kept 9 bases outside the gene matches. Germline-derived CDR1 and CDR2 are DFQATT and SNEGSKA (reference sequence). The CDR3 contains 15 residues. CDR3 DNA: TGCAGTGCCCACCCCCCGGGACTAGCGGGGGAGACCCAGTACTTC. This encodes CSAHPPGLAGETQYF.

The J gene is TRBJ2-2, the V gene TRBV2; TRBD2 is a possible D gene (6 bases). Germline-derived CDR1 and CDR2 are SNHLY and FYNNEI. Trimming pared 3 bases from V and 2 bases from J, leaving 10 bases between. The CDR3 runs 15 residues. In DNA form, the CDR3 reads TGTGCCAGCAGTGAGAGGGACTTTAACACCGGGGAGCTGTTTTTT. Protein sequence: CASSERDFNTGELFF. Supplemented by reference TRBV2 and TRBJ2-2, the full variable domain reads EPEVTQTPSHQVTQMGQEVILRCVPISNHLYFYWYRQILGQKVEFLVSFYNNEISEKSEIFDDQFSVERPDGSNFTLKIRSTKLEDSAMYFCASSERDFNTGELFFGEGSRLTVL.

Comments on this clonotype: At one of its ends the junction is not consistent with the germline gene, which may arise from a read error. The genes are TRBV5-1 and TRBJ2-1; no reliable D call. Germline loops: CDR1 SGHRS, CDR2 YFSETQ. The CDR3 extends over 14 amino acids. The CDR3 DNA is TGCGCCAGCAGCTTGGGAGGTTCCTACAATGGGCAGTTCTTC. It codes for CASSLGGSYNGQFF.

This clonotype occurred a few times. This chain uses TRBV10-3 with TRBJ2-7, with 11 bases that match TRBD2. Per the germline V gene, CDR1 is ENHRY and CDR2 is SYGVKD. This CDR3 has 17 amino acids. J lost 2 bases, V lost 2 bases, and 8 bases had no gene match. DNA of the CDR3: TGTGCCATCAGTGAGACGAAGACTAGCGGGGAAACCTACGAGCAGTACTTC. It yields the protein CAISETKTSGETYEQYF.

The rearrangement links TRBV5-1 to TRBJ2-3; D could derive from TRBD1 or TRBD2 (5 bases each). The CDR3 length is 17 residues. The germline V gene encodes CDR1 SGHRS and CDR2 YFSETQ. Trimming stripped 0 bases from V and 2 bases from J, with 16 bases between. This CDR3 is CASSLARGAWDTDTQYF. The CDR3 DNA sequence: TGCGCCAGCAGCTTGGCCAGAGGGGCGTGGGACACAGATACGCAGTATTTT.

This clonotype showed up many times. The V call is TRBV7-2, the J call TRBJ1-2; 9 bases map to TRBD1. CDR1 SGHTA and CDR2 FQGNSA come from the germline V gene. V lost 4 bases, J lost 4 bases, and 1 base stayed unmatched. The CDR3 spans 13 residues. The CDR3 region is CASSSGQGYGYTF. CDR3 coding DNA: TGTGCCAGCAGCTCGGGACAGGGCTATGGCTACACCTTC.

In this sample, this clonotype turned up a few times. CDR3 sequence: CASSYSPGANYGYTF. The CDR3 DNA sequence: TGTGCCAGCAGTTACTCTCCGGGGGCAAACTATGGCTACACCTTC. The chain employs TRBV6-5 and TRBJ1-2, with D possibly being TRBD1 (6 bases). Trimming shortened V by 0 bases and J by 2 bases, and 10 bases separated the two germline ends. The CDR3 loop spans 15 amino acids. Germline CDR1 is MNHEY and CDR2 is SVGAGI.